This entry concerns a single TCR beta chain. Its specific antigen is unknown. The input lacks base qualities; no much larger clone sits a single base away. From its cysteine to its phenylalanine, the CDR3 spans 15 amino acids. Of the read, only the CDR3 DNA is kept; its 45 bases are in frame from base 1. From a lookup of the germline V gene (reference sequence), CDR1 and CDR2 are LNHNV and YYDKDF. V loses 1 base of germline sequence and J loses 7 bases, and the interval between the two ends is 14 bases. The data originate from a study of radiation and T cells in renal cell carcinoma (dated by TCRdb to 2018 to 2020). Looking at the study overall: The samples were drawn from a clinical trial, where primary renal cell carcinomas were treated with 15 Gy of stereotactic body radiation therapy and then removed by nephrectomy 4 weeks afterward. A total of around 50 samples underwent TCR beta sequencing, made up of 25 or so tumors and roughly 27 peripheral blood samples. Across all 53 samples, several million unique CDR3 nucleotide sequences encoding 2,658,974 unique CDR3 amino acid sequences were identified. The study at large found these results: Changes in the blood repertoire were not tracked past 4 weeks after treatment. Because pretreatment tumor biopsies were not available, the study could not determine whether clonotypes were already present within the tumor at baseline. In blood, the top tumor clonotypes increased between baseline and 2 weeks post-radiation and then shrank by 4 weeks, which suggests that tumor-resident clones expanded only transiently. Effects of radiation dose or scheduling on the TCR repertoire could not be addressed with the single-armed trial design.

In the paper's terms, the time point label means: blood 2 weeks post-SBRT. In light of the paper, this sample's treatment or condition label describes: 15 Gy SBRT to primary tumor, nephrectomy 4 weeks later. To follow tumor-enriched clonotypes, serial peripheral blood was collected from radiation-treated patients at baseline and at 2 weeks and 4 weeks after SBRT. Every patient's renal cell carcinoma showed clear cell pathology. Genomic DNA for TCR sequencing was prepared using the QIAamp DNA Blood Mini Kit (Qiagen). The analyses included only samples that passed all quality control checks. TCR beta libraries were generated from genomic DNA with the immunoSEQ kit, following the manufacturer's recommendations. To prepare the libraries, a first multiplex PCR with proprietary primers was run, followed by a second PCR that added unique barcodes, and a bead cleanup was done after each round. Each sample batch included a kit-provided positive control reaction and a negative control reaction. The final libraries were assessed on an Agilent 4200 TapeStation D1000 ScreenTape, pooled by volume, and quantified by qPCR. Sequencing was performed on an Illumina NextSeq500 with a MidOutput 150-cycle cartridge, and 156 Read1 and 15 Index1 cycles were run with kit custom primers. The pooled library was loaded at 0.9 to 1 pM with an approximately 21% PhiX control spike-in. Processing in the source paper ran as follows. Vendor-processed data were analyzed in R, and a clonotype was defined as all T cells sharing the same CDR3 nucleotide sequence. In the clone abundance analyses, frequencies were normalized to the 10,000 most abundant clones in each sample. Before analysis, public T cell clones were removed, and these numbered fewer than six per sample on average. An abundance difference of at least 32-fold between compartments was the criterion for calling clonotypes tumor-enriched or baseline blood-enriched. A beta-binomial differential abundance model was applied to find clonotypes that expanded or contracted between blood time points. Similarity between tumor and blood repertoires was quantified using the Baroni-Urbani and Buser coefficient, and groups were compared with two-tailed Wilcoxon tests in R. Not all clones reach the TCRdb copy of this immuneACCESS table, which keeps in-frame sequences only. Checked studies attribute under half of the gap to unresolved V genes and leave the rest unexplained. V, J and clone size are taken as reported in that table, and D and trimming were inferred from the DNA itself. For this sample there are about 120,000 clones; over 75% appear just once. The ten largest clones capture 5.8% of the sample.

The V and J genes are TRBV15 and TRBJ1-5; the D segment cannot be called with confidence. The receptor's source is a man between 50 and 59 years old with renal cell carcinoma. The starting material was blood, obtained from a patient whose treatment included radiotherapy and nephrectomy. The sequenced DNA is TGTGCCACCAGCAGAGGGTCTACGGGTAAGCAGCCCCAGCATTTT. Its translation is CATSRGSTGKQPQHF. Full variable domain (CDR3 extended with the reference TRBV15 and TRBJ1-5 proteins): DAMVIQNPRYQVTQFGKPVTLSCSQTLNHNVMYWYQQKSSQAPKLLFHYYDKDFNNEADTPDNFQSRRPNTSFCFLDIRSPGLGDTAMYLCATSRGSTGKQPQHFGDGTRLSIL.